The entry below describes one TCR beta chain. The source of the sample is a study of blood T cell repertoires in COVID-19. Overall study context: Samples taken during acute and convalescent COVID-19 were collected in the United States, Italy and Spain.

The J segment lost 1 base and the V segment lost 1 base, leaving 2 bases of the junction unmatched. This CDR3 comprises 16 residues. Per germline, CDR1 LGHNA and CDR2 YNFKEQ. Authors' processing steps: Amplification of reference gene primers was used by the study to estimate nucleated cell counts. The protocol was immunoSEQ multiplex PCR, while the TCRdb copy is restricted to in-frame clones and leaves out a portion. The V and J calls and the clone size are those of that table, but D and trimming were determined from the DNA. This sample has some 270,000 clones, with around nine tenths found just once.

The sequence was collected from a man aged 35-49 years with active or convalescent COVID-19. The chain links TRBV4-2 to TRBJ1-4; 8 bases are a match to TRBD1. Material for sequencing was peripheral blood. Here the CDR3 reads CASSQGDRRTNEKLFF. CDR3 in DNA: TGTGCCAGCAGCCAAGGGGACAGGAGAACTAATGAAAAACTGTTTTTT.